These T cell receptor beta chains were read from a single sample in a study of blood T cell repertoires in COVID-19. Data came from immunoSEQ multiplex PCR; TCRdb stores just in-frame clones and leaves some out. The sample records roughly 300,000 clones, roughly 88% being singletons. Sequenced: peripheral blood. The receptors stem from a woman between 45 and 65 years old with acute or convalescent COVID-19. CDR3s include the opening cysteine and the closing phenylalanine or tryptophan. The D gene is left open where the match is weak. Clone size, where shown, is once, few, many, or a class for clones that have expanded.

d_call,j_call,clone_size,v_call,cdr3_nt,cdr3_aa
.,TRBJ1-1,.,TRBV28,TGTGCCAGCACCATTCTAATACAAGCGGGCACTGAAGCTTTCTTT,CASTILIQAGTEAFF
TRBD2,TRBJ2-1,.,TRBV7-2,TGTGCCAGCGGATTCTGGGGGACTAGAGATGAGCAGTTCTTC,CASGFWGTRDEQFF
.,TRBJ1-2,.,TRBV24-1,TGTGCCACCAGTGTTGGGGACTCTGGCTACACCTTC,CATSVGDSGYTF
.,TRBJ1-3,.,TRBV5-4,TGTGCCAGCAGCCGGGGGAGCTCTGGAAACACCATATATTTT,CASSRGSSGNTIYF
TRBD1,TRBJ2-3,.,TRBV18,TGTGCCAGCTCCCAGGGGGAAGCAGATACGCAGTATTTT,CASSQGEADTQYF
.,TRBJ2-7,once,TRBV27,TGTGCCAGCAGTCCCCTCTACAGGGAGGGGTCGGTCTACGAGCAGTACTTC,CASSPLYREGSVYEQYF
.,TRBJ1-3,.,TRBV19,TGTGCCAGTGCAACGGAGTCTGGAAACACCATATATTTT,CASATESGNTIYF
.,TRBJ2-5,.,TRBV10-3,TGTGCCATCAGTGAGTCAACAGGTTGGGAGACCCAGTACTTC,CAISESTGWETQYF
.,TRBJ2-4,.,TRBV28,TGTGCCAGCTCTCCGGGATTTGAAAACATTCAGTACTTC,CASSPGFENIQYF
.,TRBJ2-3,.,TRBV5-8,TGTGCCAGCAGCCCGGACAGACCCAGCACAGATACGCAGTATTTT,CASSPDRPSTDTQYF
.,TRBJ1-5,.,TRBV30,TGTGCCTGTCTCGCCGGGGGTGCCCAGCATTTT,CACLAGGAQHF
.,TRBJ1-5,.,TRBV2,TGTGCCACCAGCCCCGGGGGGGCCGGCAATCAGCCCCAGCATTTT,CATSPGGAGNQPQHF
.,TRBJ1-2,.,TRBV28,TGTGCCAGCAGTTTAAGCGTGGGGGGCTATGGCTACACCTTC,CASSLSVGGYGYTF
TRBD1,TRBJ1-1,few,TRBV24-1,TGTGCCACCAGTGAGGGCCCGGGGACAGGGAACACTGAAGCTTTCTTT,CATSEGPGTGNTEAFF
TRBD2,TRBJ2-3,.,TRBV7-2,TGTGCCAGCAGCTTACGGACTAGAACGTCGGGTACGCAGTATTTT,CASSLRTRTSGTQYF
TRBD1,TRBJ1-2,.,TRBV5-4,TGTGCCAGCAGCTTCCCTTCCAGGGGGGACGGCTACACCTTC,CASSFPSRGDGYTF
TRBD2,TRBJ2-7,.,TRBV5-1,TGCGCCAGCAGCTTACCCACTAGCGGGAGAGGAGGCGAGCAGTACTTC,CASSLPTSGRGGEQYF
TRBD1,TRBJ1-2,.,TRBV4-1,TGCGCCAGCAGCCATCAAGACAGGGGGTATGGCTACACCTTC,CASSHQDRGYGYTF
TRBD2,TRBJ2-3,.,TRBV6-2/TRBV6-3,TGTGCCAGCAGTTACTCCCGGACTAGCGGGAACACAGATACGCAGTATTTT,CASSYSRTSGNTDTQYF
.,TRBJ1-3,.,TRBV12-3/TRBV12-4,TGTGCCAGCAGGGGACTGCAGGGAAACACCATATATTTT,CASRGLQGNTIYF
.,TRBJ2-1,.,TRBV7-2,TGTGCCAGCAGCCCTCGACAGCGCTCCTACAATGAGCAGTTCTTC,CASSPRQRSYNEQFF
TRBD1,TRBJ2-3,.,TRBV28,TGTGCCAGCAGTTCCTCTCGGACAGGGGGCGATAAAGCGGGAGCTTCGGTAACGGCAGATACGCAGTATTTT,CASSSSRTGGDKAGASVTADTQYF
.,TRBJ1-6,few,TRBV5-8,TGTGCCAGCAGCTTGGAGGCGGGGCTTAATTCACCCCTCCACTTT,CASSLEAGLNSPLHF
.,TRBJ2-7,.,TRBV13,TGTGCCAGCAGCGAGACACGGGACACCACTGCAAGGCCCTACGAGCAGTACTTC,CASSETRDTTARPYEQYF
TRBD1,TRBJ1-1,.,TRBV7-8,TGTGCCAGCAGCTGGGGACAGGGGGGTACTGAAGCTTTCTTT,CASSWGQGGTEAFF
TRBD1,TRBJ2-5,.,TRBV6-1,TGTGCCAGCAGCTGGACAGGTCAAGAGACCCAGTACTTC,CASSWTGQETQYF
.,TRBJ2-1,.,TRBV10-2,TGCGCCAGCAGAGGCGGCTCCTTCCACAATGAGCAGTTCTTC,CASRGGSFHNEQFF
TRBD2,TRBJ2-1,.,TRBV12-3/TRBV12-4,TGTGCCACGGGACTAAAGTTCTTC,CATGLKFF
TRBD2,TRBJ2-1,.,TRBV25-1,TGTGCCAGCAGTGACCCTCGACTAGCGGGAGGGGTCAATGAGCAGTTCTTC,CASSDPRLAGGVNEQFF
TRBD1,TRBJ2-7,.,TRBV6-5,TGTGCCAGCGCCAGGGGGCAATACGAGCAGTACTTC,CASARGQYEQYF
TRBD1,TRBJ1-2,.,TRBV5-1,TGCGCCAGCAGCGATTTGGACAGGGGGAATTATGGCTACACCTTC,CASSDLDRGNYGYTF
TRBD2,TRBJ2-1,.,TRBV24-1,TGTGCCACCAGTGACCCTCAGGGGGGGACTAGCGTCTACAATGAGCAGTTCTTC,CATSDPQGGTSVYNEQFF
TRBD2,TRBJ2-7,.,TRBV19,TGTGCCAGTAGTTCAGGAACCGGGACTAGCGGGGCAAGCTCCTACGAGCAGTACTTC,CASSSGTGTSGASSYEQYF
TRBD2,TRBJ2-1,.,TRBV19,TGTGCCAGTAGAATACTAGCGAATAGCGCCTACAATGAGCAGTTCTTC,CASRILANSAYNEQFF
TRBD1,TRBJ1-1,once,TRBV7-9,TGTGCCAGCAGCTACCTACAGGGGGCTGACACTGAAGCTTTCTTT,CASSYLQGADTEAFF
TRBD2,TRBJ2-6,.,TRBV19,TGTGCCAGTAGTAGAGGACTAGCGGGGCTCTCTGGGGCCAACGTCCTGACTTTC,CASSRGLAGLSGANVLTF
.,TRBJ2-7,.,TRBV11-2,TGTGCCAGCAGCTTAGCTCTAGTACGGTACTTC,CASSLALVRYF